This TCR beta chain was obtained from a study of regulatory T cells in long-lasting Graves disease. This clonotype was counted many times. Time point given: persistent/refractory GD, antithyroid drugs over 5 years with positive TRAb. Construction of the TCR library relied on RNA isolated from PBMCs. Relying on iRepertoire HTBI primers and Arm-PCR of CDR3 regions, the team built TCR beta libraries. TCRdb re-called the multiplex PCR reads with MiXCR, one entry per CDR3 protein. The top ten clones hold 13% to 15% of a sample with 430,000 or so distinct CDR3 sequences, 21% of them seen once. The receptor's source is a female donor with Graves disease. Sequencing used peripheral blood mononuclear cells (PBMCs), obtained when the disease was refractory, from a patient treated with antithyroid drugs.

The CDR3 nucleotides are TGTGCCAGCAGTTTAGGTTTCCGCGGGGGACTTACCGGGGAGCTGTTTTTT. Amino acids: CASSLGFRGGLTGELFF. The chain combines TRBV12-3 or TRBV12-4 with TRBJ2-2; TRBD2 matches 7 bases. The junction had 10 bases not matched to a gene; V was cut back by 1 base and J by 5 bases. The CDR3 runs to 17 residues.